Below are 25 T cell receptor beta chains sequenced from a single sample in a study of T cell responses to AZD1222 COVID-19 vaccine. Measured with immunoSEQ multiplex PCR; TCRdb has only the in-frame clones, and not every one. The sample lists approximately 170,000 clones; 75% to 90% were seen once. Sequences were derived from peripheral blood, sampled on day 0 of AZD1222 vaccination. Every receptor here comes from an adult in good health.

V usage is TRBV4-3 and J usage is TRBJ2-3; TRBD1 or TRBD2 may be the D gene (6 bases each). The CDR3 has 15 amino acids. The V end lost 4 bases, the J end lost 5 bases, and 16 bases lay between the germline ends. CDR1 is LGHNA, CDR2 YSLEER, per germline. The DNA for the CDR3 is TGCGCCAGCAGCCCCCGGCTGGGGGGCAGAGATACGCAGTATTTT. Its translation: CASSPRLGGRDTQYF.

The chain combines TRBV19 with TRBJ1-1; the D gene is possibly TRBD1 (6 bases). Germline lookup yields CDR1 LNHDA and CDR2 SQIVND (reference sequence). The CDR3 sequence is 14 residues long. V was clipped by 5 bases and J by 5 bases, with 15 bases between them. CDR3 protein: CASSPRARGTEAFF. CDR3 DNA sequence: TGTGCCAGTAGTCCTAGGGCGAGGGGGACTGAAGCTTTCTTT. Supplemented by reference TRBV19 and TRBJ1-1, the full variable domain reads DGGITQSPKYLFRKEGQNVTLSCEQNLNHDAMYWYRQDPGQGLRLIYYSQIVNDFQKGDIAEGYSVSREKKESFPLTVTSAQKNPTAFYLCASSPRARGTEAFFGQGTRLTVV.

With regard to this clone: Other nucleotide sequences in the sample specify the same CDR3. The DNA of the CDR3 is TGTGCCAGCAGCGTAGAGCTTTACAATGAGCAGTTCTTC. It is translated as CASSVELYNEQFF. This chain connects TRBV9 to TRBJ2-1, with D unclear. V lost 0 bases and J 4 bases, leaving 5 bases between the germline ends. CDR1 SGDLS and CDR2 YYNGEE come from the germline V gene. The CDR3 is 13 amino acids.

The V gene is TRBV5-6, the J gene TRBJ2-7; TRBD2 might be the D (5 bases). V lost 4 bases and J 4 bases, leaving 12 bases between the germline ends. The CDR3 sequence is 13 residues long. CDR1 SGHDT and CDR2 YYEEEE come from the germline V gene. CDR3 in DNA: TGTGCCAGCAGCCCCCCGGGGTCATACGAGCAGTACGTC. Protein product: CASSPPGSYEQYV.

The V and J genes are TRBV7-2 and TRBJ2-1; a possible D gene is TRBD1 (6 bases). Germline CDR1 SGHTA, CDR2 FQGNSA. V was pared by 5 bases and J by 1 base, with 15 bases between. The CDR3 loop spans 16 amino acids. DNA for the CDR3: TGTGCCAGCAGCCCGGACAGCAGGAGGTCCTACAATGAGCAGTTCTTC. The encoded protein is CASSPDSRRSYNEQFF. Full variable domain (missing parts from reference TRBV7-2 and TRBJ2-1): GAGVSQSPSNKVTEKGKDVELRCDPISGHTALYWYRQSLGQGLEFLIYFQGNSAPDKSGLPSDRFSAERTGGSVSTLTIQRTQQEDSAVYLCASSPDSRRSYNEQFFGPGTRLTVL.

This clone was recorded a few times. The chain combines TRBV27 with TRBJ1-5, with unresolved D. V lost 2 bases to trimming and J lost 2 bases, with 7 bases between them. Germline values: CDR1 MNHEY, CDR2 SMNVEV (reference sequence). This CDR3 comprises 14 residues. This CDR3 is CASSLRAGNQPQHF. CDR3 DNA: TGTGCCAGCAGTTTAAGGGCGGGCAATCAGCCCCAGCATTTT.

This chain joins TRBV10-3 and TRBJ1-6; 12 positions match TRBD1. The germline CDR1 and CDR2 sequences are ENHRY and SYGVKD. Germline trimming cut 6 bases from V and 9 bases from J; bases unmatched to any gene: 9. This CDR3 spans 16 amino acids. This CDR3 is CAISTGTGGVGSPLHF. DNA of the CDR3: TGTGCCATCAGCACCGGGACAGGGGGCGTTGGTTCACCCCTCCACTTT.

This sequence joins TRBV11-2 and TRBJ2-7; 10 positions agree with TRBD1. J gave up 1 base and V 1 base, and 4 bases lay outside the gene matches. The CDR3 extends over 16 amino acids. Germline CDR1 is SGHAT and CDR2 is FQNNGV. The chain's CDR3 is CASSLGWTGGSYEQYF. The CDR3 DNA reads TGTGCCAGCAGCTTAGGCTGGACAGGGGGTTCCTACGAGCAGTACTTC.

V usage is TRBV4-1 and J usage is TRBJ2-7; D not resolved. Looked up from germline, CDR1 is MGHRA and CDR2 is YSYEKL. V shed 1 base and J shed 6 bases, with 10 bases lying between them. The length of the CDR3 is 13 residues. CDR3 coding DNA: TGCGCCAGCAGCCAAGTACGAGGAACCGAGCAGTACGTC. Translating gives CASSQVRGTEQYV.

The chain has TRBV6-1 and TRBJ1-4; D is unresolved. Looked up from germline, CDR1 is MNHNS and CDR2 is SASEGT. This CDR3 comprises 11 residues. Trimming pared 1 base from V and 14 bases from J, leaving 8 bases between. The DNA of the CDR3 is TGTGCCAGCAGTGAAGACCGGAGTCTGTTTTTT. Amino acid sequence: CASSEDRSLFF.

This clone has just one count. CDR3 DNA sequence: TGTGCCAGCAGCGGGTTTGGGAGACGCACAGATACGCAGTATTTT. It translates to CASSGFGRRTDTQYF. The V call is TRBV6-5, the J call TRBJ2-3; D possibly corresponds to TRBD2 (5 bases). The CDR3 is 15 amino acids. V was shortened by 6 bases and J by 1 base, with 14 bases between the two germline ends. CDR1 and CDR2 (germline): MNHEY, SVGAGI.

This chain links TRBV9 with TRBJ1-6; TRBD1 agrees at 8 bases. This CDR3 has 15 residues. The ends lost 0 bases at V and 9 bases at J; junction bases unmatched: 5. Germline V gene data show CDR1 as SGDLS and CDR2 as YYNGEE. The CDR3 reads CASSVDSGGPSPLHF. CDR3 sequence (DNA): TGTGCCAGCAGCGTAGATTCAGGGGGCCCTTCACCCCTCCACTTT.

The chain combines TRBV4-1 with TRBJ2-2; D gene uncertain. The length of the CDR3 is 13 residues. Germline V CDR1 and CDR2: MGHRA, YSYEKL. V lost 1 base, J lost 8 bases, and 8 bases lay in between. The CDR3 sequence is CASSQVQVGELFF. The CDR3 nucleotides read TGCGCCAGCAGCCAAGTACAAGTTGGGGAGCTGTTTTTT.

The CDR3 DNA reads TGCGCCAGCAGCGAGTCGGCTCTATTCTACGAGCAGTACGTC. Translation: CASSESALFYEQYV. The chain links TRBV10-2 to TRBJ2-7; D is uncertain. CDR1 is WSHSY and CDR2 is SAAADI in the germline V gene. The CDR3 extends over 14 amino acids.

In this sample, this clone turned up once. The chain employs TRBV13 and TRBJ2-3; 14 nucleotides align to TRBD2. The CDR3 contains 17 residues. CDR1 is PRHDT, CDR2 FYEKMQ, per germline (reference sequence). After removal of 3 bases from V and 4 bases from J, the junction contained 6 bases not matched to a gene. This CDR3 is CASSFRTSGGRADTQYF. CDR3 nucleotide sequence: TGTGCCAGCAGCTTCCGGACTAGCGGGGGGAGGGCAGATACGCAGTATTTT.

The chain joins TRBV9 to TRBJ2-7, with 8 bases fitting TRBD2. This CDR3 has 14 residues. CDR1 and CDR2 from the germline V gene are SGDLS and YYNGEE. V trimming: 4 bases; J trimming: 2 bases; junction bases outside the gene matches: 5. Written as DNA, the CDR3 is TGTGCCAGCAGCCCTGACGGGGGGGCCTACGAGCAGTACTTC. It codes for CASSPDGGAYEQYF.

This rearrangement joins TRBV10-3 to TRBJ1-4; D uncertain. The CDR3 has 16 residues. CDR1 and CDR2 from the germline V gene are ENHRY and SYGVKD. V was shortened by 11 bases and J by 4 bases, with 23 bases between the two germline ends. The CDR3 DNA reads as TGTGCCGCATCTCCCGCCGGTTTGGGAATTAATGAAAAACTGTTTTTT. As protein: CAASPAGLGINEKLFF.

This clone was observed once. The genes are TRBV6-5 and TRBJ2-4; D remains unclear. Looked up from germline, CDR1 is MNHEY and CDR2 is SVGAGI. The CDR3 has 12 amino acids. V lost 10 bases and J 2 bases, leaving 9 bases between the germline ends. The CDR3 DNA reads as TGTGCCACGTCAACGACCAAAAACATTCAGTACTTC. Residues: CATSTTKNIQYF.

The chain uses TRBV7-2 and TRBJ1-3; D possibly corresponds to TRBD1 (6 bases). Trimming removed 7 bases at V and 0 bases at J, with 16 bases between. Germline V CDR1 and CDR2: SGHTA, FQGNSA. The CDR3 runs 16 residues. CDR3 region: CASTAGHLLSGNTIYF. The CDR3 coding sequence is TGTGCCAGCACCGCGGGACATCTTCTCTCTGGAAACACCATATATTTT.

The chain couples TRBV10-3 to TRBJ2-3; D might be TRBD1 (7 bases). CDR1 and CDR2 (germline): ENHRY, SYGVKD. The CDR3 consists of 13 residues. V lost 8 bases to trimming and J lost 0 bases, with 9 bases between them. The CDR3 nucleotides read TGTGCCATCGCAGGGGGGAGCACAGATACGCAGTATTTT. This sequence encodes CAIAGGSTDTQYF.

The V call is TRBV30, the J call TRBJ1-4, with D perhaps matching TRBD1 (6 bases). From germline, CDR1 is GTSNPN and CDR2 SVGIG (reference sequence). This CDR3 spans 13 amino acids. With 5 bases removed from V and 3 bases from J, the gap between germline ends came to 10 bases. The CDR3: CAWQQGPNEKLFF. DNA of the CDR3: TGTGCCTGGCAACAGGGACCTAATGAAAAACTGTTTTTT.

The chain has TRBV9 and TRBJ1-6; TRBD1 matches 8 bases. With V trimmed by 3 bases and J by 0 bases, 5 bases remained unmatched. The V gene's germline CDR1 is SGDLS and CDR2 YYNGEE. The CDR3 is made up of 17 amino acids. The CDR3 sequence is CASSAGQASSYNSPLHF. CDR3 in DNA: TGTGCCAGCAGCGCGGGACAGGCAAGCTCCTATAATTCACCCCTCCACTTT.

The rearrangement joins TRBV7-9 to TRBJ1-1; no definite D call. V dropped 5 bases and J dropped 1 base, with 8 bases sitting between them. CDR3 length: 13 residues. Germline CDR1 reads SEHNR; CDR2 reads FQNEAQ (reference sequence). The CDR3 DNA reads TGTGCCAGCAGCACAGACACGAACACTGAAGCTTTCTTT. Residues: CASSTDTNTEAFF.

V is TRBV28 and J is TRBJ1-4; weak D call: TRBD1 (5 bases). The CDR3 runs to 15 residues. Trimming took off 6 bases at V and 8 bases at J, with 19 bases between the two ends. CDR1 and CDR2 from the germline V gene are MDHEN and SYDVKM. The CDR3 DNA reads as TGTGCCAGCAGAGCTGGGGCAGGGAGAGACGAAAAACTGTTTTTT. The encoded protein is CASRAGAGRDEKLFF.

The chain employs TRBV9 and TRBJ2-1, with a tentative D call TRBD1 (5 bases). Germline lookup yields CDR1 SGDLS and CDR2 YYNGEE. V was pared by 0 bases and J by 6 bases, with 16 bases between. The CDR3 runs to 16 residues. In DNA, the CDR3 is TGTGCCAGCAGCGTAGACTGGGGCGTACTAAGCAATGAGCAGTTCTTC. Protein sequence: CASSVDWGVLSNEQFF.